This TCR beta chain was found in a study of blood T cells in healthy people across ages. Findings of the study overall: Naive T cell percentage and TCR beta diversity correlated strongly.

Combining a sample-barcoded 5' primer with a J-beta primer mix, a second PCR ran for about 6 to 12 cycles. TCRdb redid the calling of the 5' RACE reads with MiXCR, one entry per CDR3 protein. The repertoire includes hundreds of thousands of distinct CDR3 sequences, less than 25% of them detected once, and 8.7% sits in the top ten. This clonotype was picked up a small number of times. Antigen: not known. Germline V gives CDR1 LGHNA, CDR2 YSLEER. Trimming pared 0 bases from V and 3 bases from J, leaving 15 bases between. This CDR3 spans 16 amino acids. These data are also associated with another study on T cells of mothers and their children. That investigation notes: Related mother-child pairs shared slightly more overlap than unrelated pairs, but the difference was non-significant.

The V gene is TRBV4-3, the J gene TRBJ2-7; D is unresolved. The TCR originated in a boy aged 5 to 17 in good health. Sequenced material: blood. DNA for the CDR3: TGCGCCAGCAGCCAAGATCTCTCTAGTACGGACTACGAGCAGTACTTC. This translates into CASSQDLSSTDYEQYF.